Following are 16 T cell receptor beta chains from one sample sequenced in a study of control samples from healthy donors and cancer patients. The method was immunoSEQ multiplex PCR; TCRdb's version includes in-frame clones alone and lacks a portion of them. The sample consists of 70,000 to 85,000 clones, approximately 80% of them appearing once. The sample consisted of PBMCs. The origin of the receptors is a man between 60 and 70 years old with head and neck cancer.

This chain uses TRBV14 with TRBJ2-7; weak D call: TRBD1 (5 bases). V lost 4 bases and J 2 bases, leaving 12 bases between the germline ends. CDR1 and CDR2 from the germline V gene are SGHDN and FVKESK. The CDR3 runs to 14 residues. The CDR3 loop reads CASSPTVSPYEQYF. CDR3 coding DNA: TGTGCCAGCAGCCCGACAGTATCTCCCTACGAGCAGTACTTC. Using reference TRBV14 and TRBJ2-7 for the parts outside the CDR3, the full variable domain is EAGVTQFPSHSVIEKGQTVTLRCDPISGHDNLYWYRRVMGKEIKFLLHFVKESKQDESGMPNNRFLAERTGGTYSTLKVQPAELEDSGVYFCASSPTVSPYEQYFGPGTRLTVT.

The J gene is TRBJ1-2, the V gene TRBV6-5, with D unresolved. V was trimmed by 9 bases and J by 4 bases, leaving 15 bases between them. The CDR3 has 13 residues. CDR1 is MNHEY and CDR2 is SVGAGI in the germline V gene. CDR3 coding DNA: TGTGCCAGTCGAGGAGGAGGGAGCTATGGCTACACCTTC. Translated: CASRGGGSYGYTF.

The V and J genes are TRBV27 and TRBJ2-1; 9 bases match TRBD2. Per germline, CDR1 MNHEY and CDR2 SMNVEV (reference sequence). The V gene end was trimmed by 5 bases and the J gene end by 9 bases; junction bases not matched to a gene: 11. The CDR3 covers 15 residues. CDR3 sequence (DNA): TGTGCCAGCAGTGAGGGTAGCGGGAGCTCTGGTGAGCAGTTCTTC. It encodes CASSEGSGSSGEQFF.

This chain links TRBV5-1 with TRBJ2-1; 13 bases align to TRBD2. Germline V gives CDR1 SGHRS, CDR2 YFSETQ. The CDR3 spans 17 residues. Losses at the gene ends were 2 bases for V and 9 bases for J; bases not matched to a gene: 11. This CDR3 reads CASSFLPTSGRIGEQFF. The CDR3 DNA follows: TGCGCCAGCAGCTTCCTACCGACTAGCGGGAGGATAGGTGAGCAGTTCTTC.

This sequence joins TRBV19 and TRBJ2-1; D unresolved. From germline, CDR1 is LNHDA and CDR2 SQIVND (reference sequence). V shed 4 bases and J shed 4 bases, with 8 bases lying between them. The CDR3 is 13 amino acids. In DNA, the CDR3 is TGTGCCAGTAGTACGGTTGCGTACAATGAGCAGTTCTTC. Protein: CASSTVAYNEQFF.

The chain employs TRBV5-1 and TRBJ2-1, with 9 positions matching TRBD2. V trimming: 5 bases; J trimming: 11 bases; junction bases outside the gene matches: 14. This CDR3 is 15 amino acids long. Germline values: CDR1 SGHRS, CDR2 YFSETQ. The CDR3 loop reads CASRIDSGRRSKQFF. Here the CDR3 DNA reads TGCGCCAGCAGGATAGATAGCGGGAGACGCTCAAAGCAGTTCTTC.

The table lists this clone with a few counts. The V and J genes are TRBV11-2 and TRBJ1-1; D is unclear. Trimming removed 0 bases at V and 10 bases at J, with 9 bases between. The CDR3 spans 12 residues. Germline V gene data show CDR1 as SGHAT and CDR2 as FQNNGV. DNA of the CDR3: TGTGCCAGCAGCTTAGAAGTAGTAGGAGCTTTCTTT. Protein: CASSLEVVGAFF.

V is TRBV4-2 and J is TRBJ2-4; TRBD2 might be the D (6 bases). Trimming removed 5 bases at V and 2 bases at J, with 22 bases between. In germline, CDR1 is LGHNA, CDR2 YNFKEQ. This CDR3 has 18 amino acids. The CDR3 spells CASSGDSITSPTKNIQYF. DNA of the CDR3: TGTGCCAGCAGCGGGGACTCCATAACCTCCCCAACCAAAAACATTCAGTACTTC.

This chain joins TRBV2 and TRBJ1-2; 8 nucleotides align to TRBD1. The CDR3 length is 15 residues. Losses at the gene ends were 6 bases for V and 6 bases for J; bases not matched to a gene: 12. Germline V CDR1 and CDR2: SNHLY, FYNNEI. Written as DNA, the CDR3 is TGTGCCAGCAGCCTCGGACAGGGAGGGAGGAATGGCTACACCTTC. It codes for CASSLGQGGRNGYTF.

The chain combines TRBV5-8 with TRBJ2-7, with unresolved D. V gave up 4 bases and J gave up 3 bases, with 8 bases separating them. Per the germline V gene, CDR1 is SGHTS and CDR2 is YDEGEE. The CDR3 has 12 amino acids. The CDR3 sequence is CASSLVGYEQYF. In DNA form, the CDR3 reads TGTGCCAGCAGCCTGGTGGGCTACGAGCAGTACTTC.

This clone was seen more than once but under ten times. This chain links TRBV10-2 with TRBJ2-4; TRBD2 matches 15 bases. The CDR3 has 17 amino acids. Germline trimming cut 6 bases from V and 9 bases from J; bases unmatched to any gene: 12. Germline CDR1 and CDR2: WSHSY and SAAADI. The CDR3 spells CASRAEGLAGGRGIQYF. The CDR3 DNA reads TGCGCCAGCAGGGCCGAGGGACTAGCGGGAGGCCGGGGCATTCAGTACTTC.

The sample holds a few counts of this clone. The gene calls are TRBV11-3 and TRBJ1-6, with D unclear. V lost 5 bases, J lost 0 bases, and 17 bases lay in between. Germline CDR1 SGHNT, CDR2 YENEEA. The CDR3 extends over 18 amino acids. CDR3 bases: TGTGCCAGCAGCCCATTAGCGGCGGGGAGCTCCTATAATTCACCCCTCCACTTT. Translation: CASSPLAAGSSYNSPLHF. Using reference TRBV11-3 and TRBJ1-6 for the parts outside the CDR3, the full variable domain is EAGVVQSPRYKIIEKKQPVAFWCNPISGHNTLYWYLQNLGQGPELLIRYENEEAVDDSQLPKDRFSAERLKGVDSTLKIQPAELGDSAVYLCASSPLAAGSSYNSPLHFGNGTRLTVT.

This clone appeared a single time. CDR3 protein: CASSVGTRLHYGYTF. Here the CDR3 DNA reads TGTGCCAGCAGCGTAGGGACAAGACTACACTATGGCTACACCTTC. V is TRBV9 and J is TRBJ1-2; weak D call: TRBD1 (5 bases). Germline V CDR1 and CDR2: SGDLS, YYNGEE. The CDR3 loop spans 15 amino acids. Trimming shortened V by 0 bases and J by 3 bases, and 12 bases separated the two germline ends.

This clone was detected a few times. This chain links TRBV23-1 with TRBJ2-7; either TRBD1 or TRBD2 may fit D (6 bases each). TRBV23-1 is filed as an ORF, its function uncertain. CDR3 size: 16 residues. The V end lost 6 bases, the J end lost 4 bases, and 22 bases lay between the germline ends. CDR3: CASSTGGRDTTYEQYF. The CDR3, as DNA: TGCGCCAGCAGCACTGGGGGGCGGGACACAACGTACGAGCAGTACTTC.

The chain is built from TRBV6-4 and TRBJ2-5, with a tentative D call TRBD1 (6 bases). Germline lookup yields CDR1 MRHNA and CDR2 SNTAGT. V was pared by 6 bases and J by 2 bases, with 19 bases between. The CDR3 sequence is 16 residues long. The CDR3 nucleotides read TGTGCCAGCAGCCCCCTGGCCCGTAGGGGGCAAGAGACCCAGTACTTC. Protein sequence: CASSPLARRGQETQYF.

This chain's CDR3 is CASSLRAEGVLPTEAFF. For the CDR3, the DNA is TGTGCCAGCAGCTTGAGAGCGGAGGGCGTCCTTCCCACTGAAGCTTTCTTT. The chain employs TRBV5-6 and TRBJ1-1, with D unresolved. This CDR3 has 17 residues. Germline V gene lookup returns CDR1 SGHDT and CDR2 YYEEEE. Trimming pared 1 base from V and 4 bases from J, leaving 20 bases between.